These 26 T cell receptor beta chains originate from one sample sequenced in a study of T cell repertoires in cytomegalovirus infection. The antigens these receptors bind are not known. TCRdb re-derived calls from the reads in MiXCR, one entry per CDR3 protein. This table holds about 920,000 distinct CDR3 sequences, about a third found once. This specimen was cultured CD8+ T cells from PBMCs, taken from culture after CMV antigen stimulation. The receptors were gathered from a human donor in good health (CMV status not recorded). Some clones in this sample may be carry-over from other donors' samples.

This chain connects TRBV7-6 to TRBJ2-1, with TRBD2 as a possible D gene (9 bases). V shed 8 bases and J shed 2 bases, with 34 bases lying between them. The V gene's germline CDR1 is SGHVS and CDR2 FNYEAQ. The CDR3 sequence is 21 residues long. CDR3 DNA sequence: TGTGCCAGCTTGGGACTGCGGGGGGGACAGGTCGGGACTACTACCTACAATGAGCAGTTCTTC. It translates to CASLGLRGGQVGTTTYNEQFF.

The rearrangement uses TRBV6-6 and TRBJ1-4; TRBD1 matches 7 bases. The J segment lost 7 bases and the V segment lost 6 bases, leaving 8 bases of the junction unmatched. Germline V gene lookup returns CDR1 MNHNY and CDR2 SVGAGI (reference sequence). This CDR3 comprises 14 residues. In DNA form, the CDR3 reads TGTGCCAGCAGCCTCCCGGCAGGGGGTGAAAAACTGTTTTTT. Translating it yields CASSLPAGGEKLFF.

This clonotype was seen a few times. The DNA of the CDR3 is TGCAGCGTTGAAGATACACGGGTCCTCACAGATACGCAGTATTTT. Translating gives CSVEDTRVLTDTQYF. The chain links TRBV29-1 to TRBJ2-3; D is undetermined. This CDR3 comprises 15 residues. Trimming cost V 0 bases and J 2 bases, with 12 bases left between them. Germline values: CDR1 SQVTM, CDR2 ANQGSEA.

The chain combines TRBV5-4 with TRBJ2-5; D may match TRBD1 or TRBD2 (6 bases each). CDR3 length: 15 residues. V shed 3 bases and J shed 1 base, with 13 bases lying between them. Per the germline V gene, CDR1 is SGHNT and CDR2 is YYREEE (reference sequence). CDR3 sequence (DNA): TGTGCCAGCAGCTCCTTTGGAGGGGGCCAAGAGACCCAGTACTTC. Translated, it gives CASSSFGGGQETQYF.

The chain has TRBV9 and TRBJ2-5, with D possibly matching TRBD1 (5 bases). Germline lookup yields CDR1 SGDLS and CDR2 YYNGEE. There are 16 residues in the CDR3. The V and J ends lost 0 bases and 2 bases respectively, with 14 bases between them. DNA of the CDR3: TGTGCCAGCAGCGTAGAATTAGGGGCAGGACAAGAGACCCAGTACTTC. Translating it yields CASSVELGAGQETQYF. The whole variable domain, filled in from reference TRBV9 and TRBJ2-5, reads DSGVTQTPKHLITATGQRVTLRCSPRSGDLSVYWYQQSLDQGLQFLIQYYNGEERAKGNILERFSAQQFPDLHSELNLSSLELGDSALYFCASSVELGAGQETQYFGPGTRLLVL.

Many counts were recorded for this clonotype. This chain links TRBV10-3 with TRBJ1-2; D may be TRBD1 (6 bases). Germline assignment: CDR1 ENHRY and CDR2 SYGVKD. CDR3 length equals 13 residues. The CDR3 DNA sequence: TGTGCTATCTGGGCAGGGGTTAACTATGGCTACACCTTC. It yields the protein CAIWAGVNYGYTF.

The chain employs TRBV20-1 and TRBJ2-1; D perhaps matches TRBD2 (5 bases). CDR1 and CDR2 from the germline V gene are DFQATT and SNEGSKA (reference sequence). V lost 3 bases and J lost 7, with 16 bases in between. CDR3 size: 14 residues. The CDR3 loop is CSARAGHNPNEQFF. CDR3 nucleotides: TGCAGTGCTAGGGCGGGCCACAATCCAAATGAGCAGTTCTTC.

In this sample, this clonotype turned up many times. The J gene is TRBJ2-7, the V gene TRBV7-2; 7 bases are shared with TRBD2. This CDR3 is built from 14 residues. In germline, CDR1 is SGHTA, CDR2 FQGNSA. Trimming took 6 bases from V and 1 from J; bases not matched to a gene: 6. The CDR3 nucleotides are TGTGCCAGCAGTCGGGCTAGCGGATCCTACGAGCAGTACTTC. Its translation: CASSRASGSYEQYF.

This clonotype was observed a few times. This sequence joins TRBV7-6 and TRBJ1-1; TRBD1 is a possible D gene (5 bases). Germline V gene sequence: CDR1 SGHVS, CDR2 FNYEAQ. This CDR3 comprises 15 residues. The germline V and J ends were trimmed by 6 bases and 0 bases, with 14 bases remaining between them. The CDR3 protein is CASSFSGTLNTEAFF. DNA of the CDR3: TGTGCCAGCAGTTTTTCCGGGACCCTGAACACTGAAGCTTTCTTT.

This clonotype has a handful of counts. The chain couples TRBV7-8 to TRBJ2-5; 11 bases fit TRBD2. J was trimmed by 0 bases and V by 5 bases; bases with no gene match: 2. The CDR3 is 15 residues long. Germline CDR1 and CDR2: SGHVS and FQNEAQ. CDR3 amino acids: CASSRLAGYQETQYF. CDR3 nucleotide sequence: TGTGCCAGCAGCAGACTAGCGGGGTACCAAGAGACCCAGTACTTC.

This clonotype was seen ten or more times. The chain employs TRBV4-1 and TRBJ2-2; no clear D. The V gene lost 6 bases and the J gene lost 3 bases, with 14 bases spanning the gap. CDR3 length equals 15 residues. Germline V CDR1 and CDR2: MGHRA, YSYEKL. CDR3 sequence reads: CASSRGGRYTGELFF. In DNA form, the CDR3 reads TGCGCCAGCAGTCGAGGCGGCAGGTACACCGGGGAGCTGTTTTTT.

V gene TRBV6-2 or TRBV6-3 combines with J gene TRBJ2-1; no definite D call. The germline gives CDR1 MNHEY, CDR2 SVGEGT. V lost 7 bases and J lost 0, with 13 bases in between. The CDR3 covers 15 residues. The CDR3 loop is CASTYSESSYNEQFF. The CDR3 region has the DNA TGTGCCAGCACCTACTCCGAGAGCTCCTACAATGAGCAGTTCTTC.

This clonotype was detected a few times. The chain joins TRBV10-3 to TRBJ1-4; perhaps TRBD1 as D (6 bases). The CDR3 spans 14 residues. V shed 7 bases and J shed 8 bases, with 17 bases lying between them. Germline V gene sequence: CDR1 ENHRY, CDR2 SYGVKD. The CDR3 DNA reads TGTGCCATCAATTCCGGGACATTCGGGGAAAAACTGTTTTTT. This sequence encodes CAINSGTFGEKLFF.

In this sample, this clonotype turned up a few times. This rearrangement joins TRBV7-9 to TRBJ1-1; D perhaps matches TRBD1 (6 bases). Germline V CDR1 and CDR2: SEHNR, FQNEAQ (reference sequence). V lost 7 bases to trimming and J lost 0 bases, with 21 bases between them. This CDR3 comprises 17 residues. The CDR3, as DNA: TGTGCCAGCAACAAAGTGTACAGGGCCGGTATGAACACTGAAGCTTTCTTT. Amino acid sequence: CASNKVYRAGMNTEAFF.

The chain combines TRBV27 with TRBJ2-1; 9 bases agree with TRBD1. The CDR3 has 16 amino acids. Germline V gene lookup returns CDR1 MNHEY and CDR2 SMNVEV (reference sequence). The junction had 9 bases not matched to a gene; V was cut back by 1 base and J by 8 bases. The CDR3 coding sequence is TGTGCCAGCAGTTTATTCCCGGGACAGGGAATTGATGAGCAGTTCTTC. Translation gives CASSLFPGQGIDEQFF.

The chain links TRBV19 to TRBJ2-1; 7 bases are shared with TRBD1. Losses at the gene ends were 6 bases for V and 6 bases for J; bases not matched to a gene: 11. CDR3 length: 15 amino acids. The germline V gene has CDR1 LNHDA and CDR2 SQIVND (reference sequence). The DNA for the CDR3 is TGTGCCAGTAGCCGGGAACCCACAGGGGTCAATGAGCAGTTCTTC. Residues: CASSREPTGVNEQFF.

V usage is TRBV6-5 and J usage is TRBJ1-1; D not certain. Germline lookup yields CDR1 MNHEY and CDR2 SVGAGI. This CDR3 is built from 15 residues. The V gene lost 6 bases and the J gene lost 1 base, with 15 bases spanning the gap. CDR3 DNA sequence: TGTGCCAGCAGCAAATTTACAGTCCCGAACACTGAAGCTTTCTTT. Translation gives CASSKFTVPNTEAFF.

This clonotype was counted ten times or more. The chain employs TRBV12-3 or TRBV12-4 and TRBJ2-3; D unclear. The CDR3 totals 11 residues. The V end was cut by 7 bases, the J end by 2 bases, with 4 bases between. The CDR3 here is CASTHTDTQYF. The DNA of the CDR3 is TGTGCCAGCACCCACACAGATACGCAGTATTTT.

This clonotype has only a few counts. The chain carries TRBV7-6 and TRBJ2-1; tentative D call: TRBD2 (7 bases). The CDR3 has 14 residues. Germline V gives CDR1 SGHVS, CDR2 FNYEAQ. V shed 5 bases and J shed 9 bases, with 17 bases lying between them. The CDR3 loop is CASSPQGGGGEQFF. In nucleotides, the CDR3 is TGTGCCAGCAGCCCCCAGGGAGGGGGGGGTGAGCAGTTCTTC.

The J gene is TRBJ2-6, the V gene TRBV4-1; no clear D gene. Germline V gene sequence: CDR1 MGHRA, CDR2 YSYEKL. Between the trimmed V and J ends, which lost 2 bases and 0 bases, there was a span of 14 bases. CDR3 length equals 18 residues. This CDR3 reads CASSQFGESSSGANVLTF. In nucleotides, the CDR3 is TGCGCCAGCAGCCAATTCGGAGAATCTAGCTCTGGGGCCAACGTCCTGACTTTC.

This clonotype was found a few times. The chain has TRBV27 and TRBJ1-1; 9 nucleotides line up with TRBD1. CDR3 length equals 15 residues. Trimming took 4 bases from V and 1 from J; bases not matched to a gene: 4. Germline V gene sequence: CDR1 MNHEY, CDR2 SMNVEV (reference sequence). CDR3 protein: CASSSRDRENTEAFF. In DNA form, the CDR3 reads TGTGCCAGCAGTTCTAGGGACAGGGAGAACACTGAAGCTTTCTTT.

In nucleotides, the CDR3 is TGTGCCAGCACTCTCCGGGGGGGCATCGAGACCCAGTACTTC. As protein: CASTLRGGIETQYF. V usage is TRBV6-8 and J usage is TRBJ2-5; 8 bases fit TRBD2. Germline CDR1 MNHGY, CDR2 SAAAGT. J lost 5 bases, V lost 7 bases, and 9 bases had no gene match. The CDR3 is 14 amino acids.

This clonotype appeared a single time. CDR3 DNA: TGCAGTGCCCACGGGACTAGCGGGGCCGCTGAGCAGTTCTTC. Residues: CSAHGTSGAAEQFF. This chain links TRBV20-1 with TRBJ2-1; the match to TRBD2 covers 13 bases. V lost 6 bases and J lost 9; bases outside the gene matches: 8. Germline V gene sequence: CDR1 DFQATT, CDR2 SNEGSKA (reference sequence). This CDR3 is built from 14 residues.

The chain employs TRBV27 and TRBJ1-6; 8 positions agree with TRBD1. Germline V gene lookup returns CDR1 MNHEY and CDR2 SMNVEV (reference sequence). This CDR3 has 14 amino acids. The trim removed 6 bases at V and 6 bases at J, leaving 4 bases unmatched. The CDR3 DNA is TGTGCCAGCAGCCAGGGACAGGTTAATTCACCCCTCCACTTT. Translation: CASSQGQVNSPLHF.

The V and J genes are TRBV7-6 and TRBJ2-1, with 8 bases lining up with TRBD2. V gave up 5 bases and J gave up 4 bases; unmatched junction bases: 10. The CDR3 has 16 residues. CDR1 is SGHVS, CDR2 FNYEAQ, per germline. This CDR3 reads CASSAPPAGVYNEQFF. CDR3 bases: TGTGCCAGCAGCGCGCCCCCAGCGGGGGTTTACAATGAGCAGTTCTTC. The entire variable domain, with the rest obtained from reference TRBV7-6 and TRBJ2-1, is as follows: GAGVSQSPRYKVTKRGQDVALRCDPISGHVSLYWYRQALGQGPEFLTYFNYEAQQDKSGLPNDRFSAERPEGSISTLTIQRTEQRDSAMYRCASSAPPAGVYNEQFFGPGTRLTVL.

This clonotype was observed a handful of times. The chain recombines TRBV4-1 with TRBJ1-2; 7 nucleotides match TRBD1. This CDR3 spans 15 amino acids. Germline CDR1 reads MGHRA; CDR2 reads YSYEKL. Trimming cost V 1 base and J 8 bases; bases outside gene matches: 10. Written as DNA, the CDR3 is TGCGCCAGCAGCCAAGGCGGGACAGCGATAACGGGCTACACCTTC. This gives the protein CASSQGGTAITGYTF.